The source of this T cell receptor (beta chain) is a study of shared clonotypes between healthy human individuals. Study background: The study drew on a couple of women and three men aged 18 to 49 as donors.

Naive CD8 cells, CD45RO-negative and positively selected for CCR7, excluded terminally differentiated effector memory CD45RA+ cells. Donation came from healthy HIV-negative adults that had no recent acute infections or vaccinations. Germline lookup yields CDR1 SEHNR and CDR2 FQNEAQ (reference sequence). Trimming removed 6 bases at V and 13 bases at J, with 16 bases between. The CDR3 loop spans 13 amino acids. The protocol was immunoSEQ multiplex PCR, while the TCRdb copy is restricted to in-frame clones and leaves out a portion. The sample holds 2 million to 2.5 million clones, just over 90% seen once.

This receptor was identified in a man aged 18 to 30 in good health. Some clones in this sample may be carry-over from other donors' samples. The chain recombines TRBV7-9 with TRBJ2-6; tentative D call: TRBD1 (6 bases). Material for sequencing was naive CD8+ T cells from PBMCs. CDR3 sequence reads: CASRKGDGHVLTF. CDR3 nucleotide sequence: TGTGCCAGCAGGAAGGGGGACGGTCATGTCCTGACTTTC.